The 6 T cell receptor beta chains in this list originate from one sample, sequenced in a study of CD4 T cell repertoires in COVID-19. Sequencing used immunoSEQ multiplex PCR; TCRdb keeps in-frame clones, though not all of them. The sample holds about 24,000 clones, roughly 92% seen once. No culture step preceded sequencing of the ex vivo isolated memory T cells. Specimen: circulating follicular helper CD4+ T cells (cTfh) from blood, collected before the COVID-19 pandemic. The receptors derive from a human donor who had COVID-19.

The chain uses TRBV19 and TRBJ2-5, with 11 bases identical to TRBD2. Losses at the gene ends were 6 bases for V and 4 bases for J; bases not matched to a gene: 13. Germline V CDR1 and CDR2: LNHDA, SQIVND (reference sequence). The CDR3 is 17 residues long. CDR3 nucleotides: TGTGCCAGTAGCCGCCCCTTAGCGGGAGGGCCGGGAGAGACCCAGTACTTC. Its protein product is CASSRPLAGGPGETQYF.

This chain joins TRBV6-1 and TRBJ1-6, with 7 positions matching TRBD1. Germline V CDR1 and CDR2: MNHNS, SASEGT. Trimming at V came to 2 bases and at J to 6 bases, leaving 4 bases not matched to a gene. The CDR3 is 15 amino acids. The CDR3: CASSERGTANSPLHF. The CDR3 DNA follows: TGTGCCAGCAGTGAAAGGGGGACAGCTAATTCACCCCTCCACTTT.

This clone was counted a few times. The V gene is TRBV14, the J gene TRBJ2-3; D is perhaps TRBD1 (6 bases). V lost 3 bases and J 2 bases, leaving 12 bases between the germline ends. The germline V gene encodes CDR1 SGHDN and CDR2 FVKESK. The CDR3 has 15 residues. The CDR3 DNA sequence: TGTGCCAGCAGCCAGAGGGGGTTTCCCACAGATACGCAGTATTTT. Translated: CASSQRGFPTDTQYF.

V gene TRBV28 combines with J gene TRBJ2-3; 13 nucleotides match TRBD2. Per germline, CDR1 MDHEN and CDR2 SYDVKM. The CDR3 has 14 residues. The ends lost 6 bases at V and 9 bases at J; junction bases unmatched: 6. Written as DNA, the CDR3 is TGTGCCAGCAGCCCCCGACTAGCGGGAGGAACGCAGTATTTT. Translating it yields CASSPRLAGGTQYF.

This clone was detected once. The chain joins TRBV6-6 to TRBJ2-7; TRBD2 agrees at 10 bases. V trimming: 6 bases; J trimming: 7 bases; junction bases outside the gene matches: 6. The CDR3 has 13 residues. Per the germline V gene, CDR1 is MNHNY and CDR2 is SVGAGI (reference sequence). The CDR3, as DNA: TGTGCCAGCAGGAGCGGGGGGGCGGGGGAGCAGTACTTC. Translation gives CASRSGGAGEQYF.

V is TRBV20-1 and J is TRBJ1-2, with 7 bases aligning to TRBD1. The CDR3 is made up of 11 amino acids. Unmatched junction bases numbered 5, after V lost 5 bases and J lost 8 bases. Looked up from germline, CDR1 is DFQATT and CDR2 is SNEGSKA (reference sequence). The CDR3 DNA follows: TGCAGTGCTCCCACAGGGGTAGGCTACACCTTC. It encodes CSAPTGVGYTF.